Listed below are T cell receptor beta chains from one sample, sequenced in a study of tumor-infiltrating lymphocytes in localized non-small cell lung cancer. TCRdb's table, derived via immunoSEQ multiplex PCR, lists solely in-frame clones and lacks some. The table records about 16,000 clones, around 75% of them present only once. Sequencing used lung tumor tissue. These receptors were taken from a human donor with non-small cell lung cancer. Both conserved end residues are trimmed from each CDR3. Rows may omit the clone size; those that give it use once, few, many or a size class.

abundance: -
v_gene: TRBV10-1
j_gene: TRBJ2-1
CDR3aa: ASSRASYNEQF

abundance: -
v_gene: TRBV5-1
j_gene: TRBJ2-1
CDR3aa: ASSLGDTNEQF

abundance: -
v_gene: TRBV4-1
j_gene: TRBJ1-1
CDR3aa: ASSQEPAAKLRPNTEAF

abundance: -
v_gene: TRBV9
j_gene: TRBJ1-1
CDR3aa: ASSVSGLKNTEAF

abundance: -
v_gene: TRBV7-4
j_gene: TRBJ1-1
CDR3aa: ASSLDTGGAGKYTEAF

abundance: -
v_gene: TRBV28
j_gene: TRBJ2-5
CDR3aa: ASSFPRTGGETQY

abundance: -
v_gene: TRBV19
j_gene: TRBJ2-7
CDR3aa: ASSSNFGEQY

abundance: -
v_gene: TRBV27
j_gene: TRBJ2-2
CDR3aa: ASSLTGLAYGELF

abundance: -
v_gene: TRBV5-4
j_gene: TRBJ2-1
CDR3aa: ASRGELGAGGNEQF

abundance: -
v_gene: TRBV30
j_gene: TRBJ1-1
CDR3aa: AYSQKGTEAF

abundance: once
v_gene: TRBV27
j_gene: TRBJ2-7
CDR3aa: ASSLSVATSSYEQY

abundance: -
v_gene: TRBV6-5
j_gene: TRBJ2-5
CDR3aa: ASSHPSGDQETQY

abundance: -
v_gene: TRBV27
j_gene: TRBJ2-3
CDR3aa: ASSPGLAGGITDTQY

abundance: -
v_gene: TRBV18
j_gene: TRBJ1-4
CDR3aa: ASSPLEPQGWMDSKKLF

abundance: -
v_gene: TRBV7-9
j_gene: TRBJ2-5
CDR3aa: ASSPLWGETQY

abundance: -
v_gene: TRBV6-6
j_gene: TRBJ2-2
CDR3aa: ASSDPPGTGELF

abundance: large
v_gene: TRBV4-1
j_gene: TRBJ1-4
CDR3aa: ASSQVVSTTNEKLF

abundance: few
v_gene: TRBV5-1
j_gene: TRBJ2-3
CDR3aa: ASSLGGFGGATTDTQY

abundance: -
v_gene: TRBV4-1
j_gene: TRBJ2-3
CDR3aa: ASGRGSTDTQY

abundance: -
v_gene: TRBV7-2
j_gene: TRBJ2-1
CDR3aa: ASSKSGRAANEQF

abundance: -
v_gene: TRBV5-6
j_gene: TRBJ2-3
CDR3aa: ASSFPLGTGETDTQY

abundance: -
v_gene: TRBV7-9
j_gene: TRBJ2-2
CDR3aa: ASSHLGTQNTGELF

abundance: -
v_gene: TRBV4-1
j_gene: TRBJ1-5
CDR3aa: ASSQERGSLGNQPQH

abundance: -
v_gene: TRBV15
j_gene: TRBJ1-4
CDR3aa: ATSSWGEEKLF

abundance: once
v_gene: TRBV19
j_gene: TRBJ2-1
CDR3aa: ASSIEGAGGPSSYNEQF

abundance: -
v_gene: TRBV10-3
j_gene: TRBJ1-4
CDR3aa: AMGDRGLNEKLF

abundance: -
v_gene: TRBV15
j_gene: TRBJ2-7
CDR3aa: ATSRDRQAYEQY

abundance: once
v_gene: TRBV6-1
j_gene: TRBJ2-5
CDR3aa: ASSRDRQETQY

abundance: -
v_gene: TRBV7-2
j_gene: TRBJ2-5
CDR3aa: ASSWGAGPVETQY

abundance: -
v_gene: TRBV19
j_gene: TRBJ2-5
CDR3aa: ASSIGQLQETQY

abundance: -
v_gene: TRBV12-5
j_gene: TRBJ1-1
CDR3aa: ASAEGSVRTEAF

abundance: -
v_gene: TRBV14
j_gene: TRBJ2-5
CDR3aa: ASSQELGRGLETQY

abundance: -
v_gene: TRBV19
j_gene: TRBJ1-2
CDR3aa: ASSTAQGGHGYT

abundance: -
v_gene: TRBV19
j_gene: TRBJ1-2
CDR3aa: ASSCGRKTYGYT

abundance: -
v_gene: TRBV5-1
j_gene: TRBJ2-7
CDR3aa: ASSDWGAGEQY

abundance: -
v_gene: TRBV2
j_gene: TRBJ2-7
CDR3aa: ASSETGAGNEQY

abundance: once
v_gene: TRBV2
j_gene: TRBJ2-2
CDR3aa: ASRLAGVDGELF

abundance: -
v_gene: TRBV7-2
j_gene: TRBJ2-4
CDR3aa: ASSLEALLAKNIQY

abundance: -
v_gene: TRBV6-9
j_gene: TRBJ2-7
CDR3aa: ASSYFSGGYYEQY

abundance: few
v_gene: TRBV4-2
j_gene: TRBJ2-1
CDR3aa: ASSQVADNEQF

abundance: -
v_gene: TRBV15
j_gene: TRBJ1-6
CDR3aa: ATRGGRDNSPLH

abundance: once
v_gene: TRBV2
j_gene: TRBJ1-2
CDR3aa: ASSESGGYYGYT

abundance: -
v_gene: TRBV6-1
j_gene: TRBJ1-5
CDR3aa: ASLDSSIQPQH

abundance: -
v_gene: TRBV5-6
j_gene: TRBJ2-5
CDR3aa: ASSYPPVGGVQETQY

abundance: -
v_gene: TRBV6-6
j_gene: TRBJ1-1
CDR3aa: ASTPGGGTEAF

abundance: -
v_gene: TRBV30
j_gene: TRBJ2-2
CDR3aa: AWTRGTNTGELF

abundance: -
v_gene: TRBV5-8
j_gene: TRBJ1-5
CDR3aa: ASSLAGGSESQH

abundance: -
v_gene: TRBV14
j_gene: TRBJ2-3
CDR3aa: ASSQEALAGGTDTQY

abundance: -
v_gene: TRBV6-5
j_gene: TRBJ1-5
CDR3aa: ASIPRRGGWQPQH

abundance: -
v_gene: TRBV28
j_gene: TRBJ2-7
CDR3aa: ASSYDGYEQY

abundance: -
v_gene: TRBV20-1
j_gene: TRBJ2-1
CDR3aa: SAYANEQF

abundance: -
v_gene: TRBV27
j_gene: TRBJ2-5
CDR3aa: ASSLSTAYVETQY

abundance: -
v_gene: TRBV6-4
j_gene: TRBJ2-5
CDR3aa: ASSDRAEETQY

abundance: -
v_gene: TRBV29-1
j_gene: TRBJ2-1
CDR3aa: SGRDNNEQF

abundance: -
v_gene: TRBV19
j_gene: TRBJ2-3
CDR3aa: ASSRAGEPTDTQY

abundance: -
v_gene: TRBV5-6
j_gene: TRBJ1-2
CDR3aa: ASSTYDRGYT

abundance: -
v_gene: TRBV20-1
j_gene: TRBJ1-2
CDR3aa: QPGSFYGYT

abundance: few
v_gene: TRBV2
j_gene: TRBJ1-1
CDR3aa: ASSQTGGNTEAF

abundance: -
v_gene: TRBV5-1
j_gene: TRBJ2-3
CDR3aa: ASSSARSDTQY

abundance: -
v_gene: TRBV27
j_gene: TRBJ2-7
CDR3aa: ASSPSGLAGELGEQY